The clone carrying this TCR beta chain was detected ten times or more. This library used approximately 370 ng RNA and molecular barcoded adaptors spanning alpha/delta and beta/gamma chains. TCRdb recomputed calls from the reads with MiXCR, one row per CDR3 protein. The repertoire holds about 86,000 distinct CDR3 sequences, with about 12% as singletons. The data are from a study of read filtering for tumor transcriptome and immune sequencing. This CDR3 region has 14 residues. Trimming shortened V by 2 bases and J by 1 base, and 8 bases separated the two germline ends. CDR1 SGHTA and CDR2 FQGNSA come from the germline V gene.

The chain combines TRBV7-2 with TRBJ1-1; no clear D gene. The sequenced sample was a population of CD138-negative cells sorted from bone marrow. This receptor was taken from a donor at least 40 years old with multiple myeloma. The CDR3 sequence is CASSLNSQNTEAFF. The CDR3 DNA reads TGTGCCAGCAGCTTAAACTCTCAGAACACTGAAGCTTTCTTT.